What follows describes a single TCR beta chain. Its antigen is not known. Clones were read by immunoSEQ multiplex PCR, and TCRdb kept only the in-frame ones, dropping some. The sample holds about 130,000 clones, around nine tenths seen once. This specimen belongs to a study of cytomegalovirus exposure and HLA in healthy donors. The CDR3 loop spans 13 amino acids. CDR1 is SNHLY, CDR2 FYNNEI, per germline. Trimming at V came to 8 bases and at J to 7 bases, leaving 7 bases not matched to a gene. The study, taken as a whole, reports: Reportedly, diagnosis of cytomegalovirus status by the classifier showed high specificity and sensitivity. The study recorded over 150 TCR beta chains that were cytomegalovirus-associated.

V and J are TRBV2 and TRBJ2-1, with 8 bases that match TRBD1. The TCR was taken from a young woman in good health and CMV-seronegative. The source material was PBMCs. CDR3 protein: CASSFTGGNEQFF. CDR3 in DNA: TGTGCCAGCTCATTCACAGGGGGAAATGAGCAGTTCTTC.